This T cell receptor (beta chain) was sequenced for a study of identical twins (dated by TCRdb to 2015 to 2016). For the wider study: To test whether fetal clonotypes persist, the study used deep sequencing on TCR alpha and beta repertoires from monozygotic twins, unrelated adults of various ages, and cord blood. Replicate twin experiments were performed at different times using different library preparation protocols to rule out contamination. Broad study findings and their caveats: Out-of-frame TCR alpha sharing in monozygotic twins was systematically underestimated by recombination models, whereas sharing between unrelated individuals was in agreement with the recombination models. Fewer insertions were carried by abundant cord blood beta clonotypes; a weaker similar trend was observed in young adult naive repertoires, while no such trend was observed in memory repertoires. Out-of-frame TCR alpha sequences shared between twins showed an excess of low generation-probability sequences compared with coincidental sharing between unrelated individuals. Invariant T cells such as MAIT and iNKT could partly confound zero-insertion analyses, although diverse VJ usage argued against such confounding for most clonotypes. A weaker excess of twin sharing was found in beta out-of-frame sequences because the signal-to-noise ratio was lowered by fewer shared sequences. Because the same donors could not be followed over many years, conclusions were based on cross-sectional statistical analysis.

Every donor in the study was a healthy Caucasian. Three pairs of female monozygotic twins, all aged roughly 18 to 29 years, were included in the twin cohort. Peripheral blood mononuclear cells were used as the source from which RNA for TCR libraries was isolated. Libraries were made using 5' RACE. TCRdb shows the sequencer as Illumina HiSeq 2000. Template switching introduced a universal primer binding site; the final cDNA contained a unique molecular identifier, enabling accurate counting of TCR cDNA molecules. First-strand cDNA for TCR alpha and beta chains was synthesized from specific primers in the conserved constant-segment region. To control for contamination, every cDNA library carried two barcodes: a SMART-Mk sample barcode plus Illumina barcodes. TruSeq adapter sequences along with Illumina sample barcodes were introduced in two successive PCR steps. The Illumina HiSeq platform was used with custom primers to sequence TCR alpha and beta cDNA libraries. The authors' pipeline ran thus. MiGEC was used to process raw reads and extract unique molecular identifiers, and MiXCR was used to find CDR3 positions. Recombination models were inferred per individual with the repgenHMM and IGoR tools using an EM algorithm. Shared clonotypes were analyzed with the tcR package in R, and sharing was normalized by the product of cloneset sizes. Out-of-frame nonproductive sequences were analyzed to study raw recombination free of thymic and clonal selection effects. Clones were called with MiXCR by TCRdb after fastp trimmed the public reads at Q25, and only in-frame beta chains were retained. Each CDR3 protein gets just one entry, which takes the most common genes and DNA from the rows behind it. The authors' filters were not applied to this entry. The sample includes under 900,000 distinct CDR3 sequences, with 9% to 15% observed a single time. Clones ranked in the top ten supply roughly 1.5% of the sample.

The germline V gene (reference sequence) yields LNHDA for CDR1 and SQIVND for CDR2. V loses 5 bases of germline sequence and J loses 3 bases, and the interval between the two ends is 14 bases. The CDR3, from cysteine to phenylalanine, totals 15 residues. Only the CDR3 DNA stays, 45 bases, in frame from base 1. This clonotype was seen only a few times. Its antigen is not yet known. No clone much larger than this one lies a single base away; base qualities are absent. Another study also made use of these data, one on yellow fever vaccine responses in identical twins. In that second paper, the authors write: The authors reported that the T cell response to vaccination in identical twins appeared partly convergent and partly personalized. The study precisely tracked vaccine-responding T cell clones in identical twins.

Sequencing was done on a sample of PBMCs. The chain is made from TRBV19 and TRBJ1-3; the D region possibly corresponds to TRBD1 (6 bases align). The clonotype comes from a woman under 30 in good health. For the CDR3, the sequence is CASSPDTGYGNTIYF. The nucleotide sequence reads TGTGCCAGTAGTCCCGATACAGGGTATGGAAACACCATATATTTT.